This T cell receptor (beta chain) was identified during a study of regulatory T cells in long-lasting Graves disease. The study, taken as a whole, reports: Sampling was limited to peripheral blood rather than thyroid tissue. Persistent disease samples used TRBV28, TRBJ1-2 and TRBJ2-5 preferentially.

J was trimmed by 7 bases and V by 7 bases; bases with no gene match: 12. CDR1 is MNHNS, CDR2 SASEGT, per germline. This CDR3 contains 16 residues. This clonotype has a handful of counts. What it binds is unknown. Arm-PCR of CDR3 regions with iRepertoire HTBI primers generated TCR beta libraries. TCRdb reanalysed the multiplex PCR reads using MiXCR and keeps one entry per CDR3 protein. Among roughly 500,000 distinct CDR3 sequences listed, less than 15% were seen once. The sample's time point: newly diagnosed GD, antithyroid drugs for less than 3 months. RNA from PBMCs was the source of the TCR library. These same data were also listed under a study on T cells in Graves' hyperthyroidism and ophthalmopathy. That study reports: First-round RT-PCR targeting the TCR CDR3 was performed with the HTBI primer set. A model built on 13 V-J features separated ophthalmopathy from stable hyperthyroidism.

The chain recombines TRBV6-1 with TRBJ2-1; 11 bases align to TRBD1. The input for sequencing was peripheral blood mononuclear cells (PBMCs), taken at new diagnosis, from a patient treated with antithyroid drugs. This sequence was found in a man younger than 45 with Graves disease. The CDR3 DNA reads TGTGCCAGCAAGACCTCGGACAGGGGGCGCGTAAATGAGCAGTTCTTC. It is translated as CASKTSDRGRVNEQFF.